This T cell receptor (beta chain) came from a study of shared clonotypes between healthy human individuals. Study results and limitations: Naive CD4 clonotypes overlapped across several donors at roughly 4.5%. Although depth was large, rarefaction showed that sequencing of the sorted subsets was incomplete.

The method was immunoSEQ multiplex PCR; TCRdb's version includes in-frame clones alone and lacks a portion of them. In the table there are some 2 million clones, around 95% of which are singletons. V lost 2 bases and J lost 0, with 11 bases in between. Germline V CDR1 and CDR2: LNHDA, SQIVND (reference sequence). CDR3 length: 15 residues. With regard to this clone: Antigen unknown.

The CD4+ fraction was divided into a CD45RA+ naive subset and a CD45RA-negative memory subset. The chain is built from TRBV19 and TRBJ2-7; either TRBD1 or TRBD2 may fit D (5 bases each). The receptor was isolated from a man between 18 and 35 years old in good health. The specimen was naive CD4+ T cells sorted from blood. This sample's subset: CD45RA+ positively selected. The CDR3 region has the DNA TGTGCCAGTAGTATAACCCGGGACGGCTCCTACGAGCAGTACTTC. Protein sequence: CASSITRDGSYEQYF. The whole variable domain, filled in from reference TRBV19 and TRBJ2-7, reads DGGITQSPKYLFRKEGQNVTLSCEQNLNHDAMYWYRQDPGQGLRLIYYSQIVNDFQKGDIAEGYSVSREKKESFPLTVTSAQKNPTAFYLCASSITRDGSYEQYFGPGTRLTVT.